The 13 T cell receptor beta chains reported below all come from one sample, sequenced in a study of T cell responses to AZD1222 COVID-19 vaccine (dated by TCRdb to about 2021). In light of the paper, this sample's time point label describes: baseline before first vaccination. Library preparation employed the immunoSEQ multiplex PCR assay. What TCRdb holds here is the immuneACCESS table cut down to in-frame rearrangements. Part of the clones is not present; checked against another copy, under half of the missing clones reflect an unresolved V gene, and the others are unexplained. In this sample the table shows around 89,000 clones, about nine tenths of which occur a single time. The ten largest account for 9.5% to 13% of the sample. Sequenced here: peripheral blood, sampled on day 0 of AZD1222 vaccination. All receptors derive from an adult in good health.

The CDR3 spells CASSLGGGTDTQYF. DNA of the CDR3: TGTGCCAGCAGCTTGGGCGGCGGGACAGATACGCAGTATTTT. V usage is TRBV5-4 and J usage is TRBJ2-3; possibly TRBD2 for D (5 bases). Germline CDR1 is SGHNT and CDR2 is YYREEE (reference sequence). The length of the CDR3 is 14 residues. V lost 0 bases to trimming and J lost 3 bases, with 8 bases between them.

The chain employs TRBV6-5 and TRBJ2-3; the D gene is possibly TRBD1 (6 bases). V was pared by 6 bases and J by 5 bases, with 9 bases between. This CDR3 contains 12 residues. Per the germline V gene, CDR1 is MNHEY and CDR2 is SVGAGI. CDR3 nucleotides: TGTGCCAGCAGCAAAGGGGGAGATACGCAGTATTTT. This codes for CASSKGGDTQYF.

In regard to this clone: The junction departs from the called germline gene at one end, perhaps through a read error. This chain uses TRBV7-7 with TRBJ2-2; 13 bases agree with TRBD2. The CDR3 covers 16 residues. Germline V CDR1 and CDR2: SSHAT, FNYEAQ (reference sequence). The CDR3 DNA sequence: TGTGCTAGCAGCTTAGCCGGGACTAGCGGGGCCGGGGAGCTGTTTTTT. Amino acids: CASSLAGTSGAGELFF.

This clone was counted only a few times. The V and J genes are TRBV30 and TRBJ2-5; TRBD1 matches at 8 bases. V shed 5 bases and J 10 bases; nucleotides not matched to a gene: 9. This CDR3 spans 12 amino acids. CDR1 is GTSNPN and CDR2 is SVGIG in the germline V gene (reference sequence). DNA for the CDR3: TGTGCCTGGGGAGGACAGGGAGGAAGCCAGTACTTC. It yields the protein CAWGGQGGSQYF.

This clone was picked up a small number of times. V gene TRBV14 combines with J gene TRBJ1-2; D is undetermined. Germline V gives CDR1 SGHDN, CDR2 FVKESK. The CDR3 runs to 13 residues. Trimming pared 6 bases from V and 3 bases from J, leaving 11 bases between. The CDR3 DNA follows: TGTGCCAGCAGTTTACAGCAATACTATGGCTACACCTTC. This gives the protein CASSLQQYYGYTF.

In its sample, this clone was seen a few times. This rearrangement joins TRBV7-9 to TRBJ1-1; 10 bases map to TRBD1. Germline trimming cut 6 bases from V and 1 base from J; bases unmatched to any gene: 5. The CDR3 extends over 15 amino acids. In germline, CDR1 is SEHNR, CDR2 FQNEAQ (reference sequence). As DNA, the CDR3 is TGTGCCAGCAGTAGGACAGGGGGGCCGAACACTGAAGCTTTCTTT. Amino acids: CASSRTGGPNTEAFF.

This chain uses TRBV3-1 (or the pseudogene TRBV3-2) with TRBJ1-1; the D is unclear. There are 15 residues in the CDR3. The germline V and J ends were trimmed by 1 base and 0 bases, with 9 bases remaining between them. Germline V gives CDR1 LGHDT, CDR2 YNNKEL (reference sequence). The CDR3 protein is CASSQAGTMNTEAFF. As DNA, the CDR3 is TGTGCCAGCAGCCAAGCAGGCACCATGAACACTGAAGCTTTCTTT.

The table lists this clone with a count of one. The chain joins TRBV7-9 to TRBJ2-7, with 7 bases matching TRBD1. The V gene's germline CDR1 is SEHNR and CDR2 FQNEAQ (reference sequence). The CDR3 is 15 amino acids. The J segment lost 5 bases and the V segment lost 1 base, leaving 8 bases of the junction unmatched. CDR3 sequence: CASSLVIQGENEQYF. DNA for the CDR3: TGTGCCAGCAGCTTAGTGATTCAGGGGGAAAACGAGCAGTACTTC.

This clone was seen just once. V and J are TRBV6-5 and TRBJ1-4; maybe TRBD1 (5 bases). Trimming took off 6 bases at V and 4 bases at J, with 15 bases between the two ends. The germline V gene has CDR1 MNHEY and CDR2 SVGAGI. The CDR3 covers 15 residues. The CDR3 spells CASRRIQGGNEKLFF. CDR3 sequence (DNA): TGTGCCAGCAGGCGCATCCAGGGTGGTAATGAAAAACTGTTTTTT.

The gene calls are TRBV7-3 and TRBJ2-3; D ambiguous. Germline CDR1 reads SGHTA; CDR2 reads FQGTGA. This CDR3 contains 16 residues. Trimming pared 1 base from V and 2 bases from J, leaving 13 bases between. The CDR3 is CASSLNGGAITDTQYF. CDR3 in DNA: TGTGCCAGCAGCTTAAACGGCGGAGCCATCACAGATACGCAGTATTTT.

The V call is TRBV14, the J call TRBJ2-1; 8 nucleotides agree with TRBD1. Germline V gene sequence: CDR1 SGHDN, CDR2 FVKESK. J was trimmed by 12 bases and V by 3 bases; bases with no gene match: 19. This CDR3 is built from 17 residues. The CDR3 DNA reads as TGTGCCAGCAGCCACAAAAATCGTGGGACAGGCGACCTTGGGCAGTTCTTC. The encoded protein is CASSHKNRGTGDLGQFF.

The chain has TRBV27 and TRBJ2-7; 11 bases map to TRBD1. Germline-derived CDR1 and CDR2 are MNHEY and SMNVEV (reference sequence). J lost 6 bases, V lost 2 bases, and 6 bases had no gene match. CDR3 length: 15 residues. The CDR3 reads CASSLRTGGASEQYF. CDR3 bases: TGTGCCAGCAGTTTACGGACAGGGGGCGCGTCCGAGCAGTACTTC.

The chain recombines TRBV11-3 with TRBJ2-2; D gene uncertain. V lost 5 bases to trimming and J lost 7 bases, with 14 bases between them. The length of the CDR3 is 14 residues. Germline V gene lookup returns CDR1 SGHNT and CDR2 YENEEA. The CDR3 region is CASSLLFGNGELFF. The CDR3 DNA sequence: TGTGCCAGCAGCCTCTTGTTCGGAAACGGGGAGCTGTTTTTT. Supplemented by reference TRBV11-3 and TRBJ2-2, the full variable domain reads EAGVVQSPRYKIIEKKQPVAFWCNPISGHNTLYWYLQNLGQGPELLIRYENEEAVDDSQLPKDRFSAERLKGVDSTLKIQPAELGDSAVYLCASSLLFGNGELFFGEGSRLTVL.